This T cell receptor beta chain emerged from a study of beta chain features in type 1 diabetes. Study-wide points: The question of HLA type influencing TCRB rearrangement was one that remained unresolved here. PCR may have favored shorter templates equally in patients and controls.

This clone appeared a few times. Its antigen is currently unknown. The investigators reverse transcribed all of the isolated RNA, so they sequenced expressed TCRB transcripts. Repertoires were generated with immunoSEQ multiplex PCR, while TCRdb's copy carries only in-frame clones and drops some. The data contain under 950,000 clones, about 17% of them seen just once; the ten biggest clones take up around 0.02%. Germline CDR1 and CDR2: MNHEY and SVGAGI. Between the trimmed V and J ends, which lost 5 bases and 7 bases, there was a span of 5 bases. This CDR3 is built from 10 residues. This sequence joins TRBV6-5 and TRBJ2-5; no firm D call. The receptor comes from a woman aged 18-35 years in good health. Input material: naive CD4+ T cells from blood. CDR3 bases: TGTGCCAGCAGTGTCGGGACCCAGTACTTC. It yields the protein CASSVGTQYF.